One and the same sample provided the 2 T cell receptor beta chains below, sequenced in a study of blood T cell repertoires in COVID-19. Libraries were prepared by immunoSEQ multiplex PCR; TCRdb keeps only in-frame clonotypes and omits some of them. Of about 180,000 clones listed, roughly nine tenths are singletons. The sequenced sample was PBMCs or T cells enriched from blood (not recorded which). The receptors were sampled from a woman in her forties with acute COVID-19.

This clone was found a few times. The chain couples TRBV11-2 to TRBJ1-1; D is unresolved. Germline CDR1 reads SGHAT; CDR2 reads FQNNGV. The V and J ends lost 3 bases and 0 bases respectively, with 5 bases between them. This CDR3 is built from 13 residues. CDR3 region: CASSLGVNTEAFF. CDR3 nucleotides: TGTGCCAGCAGCTTGGGAGTGAACACTGAAGCTTTCTTT.

CDR3 nucleotide sequence: TGCGCCAGCAGCCTAGAACGGGGGGGGACTGAAGCTTTCTTT. It yields the protein CASSLERGGTEAFF. The chain uses TRBV4-1 and TRBJ1-1, with a possible D match to TRBD1 (5 bases). This CDR3 contains 14 residues. Trimming cost V 4 bases and J 5 bases, with 14 bases left between them. Germline V gene lookup returns CDR1 MGHRA and CDR2 YSYEKL.